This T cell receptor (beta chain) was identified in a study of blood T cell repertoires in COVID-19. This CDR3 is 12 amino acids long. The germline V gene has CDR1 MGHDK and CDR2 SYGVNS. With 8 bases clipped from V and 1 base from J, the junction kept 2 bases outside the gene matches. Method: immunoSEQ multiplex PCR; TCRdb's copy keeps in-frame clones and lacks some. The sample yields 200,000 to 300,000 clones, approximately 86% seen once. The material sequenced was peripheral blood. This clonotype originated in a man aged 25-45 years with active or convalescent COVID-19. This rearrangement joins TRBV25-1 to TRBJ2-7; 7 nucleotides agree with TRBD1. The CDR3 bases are TGTGCCAGCGGACAGGCATCCTACGAGCAGTACTTC. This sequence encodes CASGQASYEQYF.